This T cell receptor beta chain was documented in a study of Ad26.COV2.S vaccination and SARS-CoV-2 variants. Study conclusions and caveats: Reports say spike-specific CD8+ and CD4+ T cell responses covered substantial breadth after vaccination.

Sequencing used immunoSEQ multiplex PCR; TCRdb keeps in-frame clones, though not all of them. The top ten hold about 3.9% of the sample, which has about 350,000 clones, approximately 90% seen once. Comments on this clone: The target antigen is unknown. The identical CDR3 is also encoded by other nucleotide sequences in the sample.

V lost 3 bases and J lost 1, with 6 bases in between. CDR3 size: 13 residues. The material was peripheral blood, obtained after recovery from COVID-19. The genes are TRBV12-3 or TRBV12-4 and TRBJ1-1; D gene ambiguous. The TCR originated in a human donor who had recovered from COVID-19. The chain's CDR3 is CASSFGKNTEAFF. DNA of the CDR3: TGTGCCAGCAGTTTCGGCAAGAACACTGAAGCTTTCTTT.